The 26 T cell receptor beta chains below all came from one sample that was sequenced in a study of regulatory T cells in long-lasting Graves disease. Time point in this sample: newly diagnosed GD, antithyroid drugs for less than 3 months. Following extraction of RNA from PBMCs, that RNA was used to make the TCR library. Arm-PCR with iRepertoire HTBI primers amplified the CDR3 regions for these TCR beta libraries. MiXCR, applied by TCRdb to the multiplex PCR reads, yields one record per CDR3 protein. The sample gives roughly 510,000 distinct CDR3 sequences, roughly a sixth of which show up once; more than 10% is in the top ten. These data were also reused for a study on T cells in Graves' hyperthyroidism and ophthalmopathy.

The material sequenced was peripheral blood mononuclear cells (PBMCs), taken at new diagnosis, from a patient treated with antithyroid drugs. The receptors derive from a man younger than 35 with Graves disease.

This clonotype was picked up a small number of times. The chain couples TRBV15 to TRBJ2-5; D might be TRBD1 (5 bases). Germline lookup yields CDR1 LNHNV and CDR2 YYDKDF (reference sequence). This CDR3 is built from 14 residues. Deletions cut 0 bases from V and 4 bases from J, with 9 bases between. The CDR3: CATSRDPGAETQYF. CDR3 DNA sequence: TGTGCCACCAGCAGAGATCCTGGGGCAGAGACCCAGTACTTC.

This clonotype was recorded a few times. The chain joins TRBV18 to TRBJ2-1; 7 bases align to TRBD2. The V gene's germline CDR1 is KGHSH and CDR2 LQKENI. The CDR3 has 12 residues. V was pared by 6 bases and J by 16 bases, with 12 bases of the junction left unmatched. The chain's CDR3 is CASSPGTTGPFF. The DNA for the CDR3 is TGTGCCAGCTCGCCAGGGACTACCGGTCCCTTCTTC.

Written as DNA, the CDR3 is TGTGCCAGCAGTTACCCGGGAGGGACCGGGGAGCTGTTTTTT. Its protein product is CASSYPGGTGELFF. The chain joins TRBV6-5 to TRBJ2-2, with 8 bases that match TRBD2. Trimming cost V 2 bases and J 5 bases; bases outside gene matches: 1. The germline V gene encodes CDR1 MNHEY and CDR2 SVGAGI. This CDR3 is 14 amino acids long.

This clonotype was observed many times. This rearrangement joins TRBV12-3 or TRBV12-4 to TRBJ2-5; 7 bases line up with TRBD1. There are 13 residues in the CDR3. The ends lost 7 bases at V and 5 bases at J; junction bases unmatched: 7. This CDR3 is CASKRQGFETQYF. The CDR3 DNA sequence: TGTGCCAGCAAAAGACAGGGATTCGAGACCCAGTACTTC.

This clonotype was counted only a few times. The CDR3 spells CASSLESGGYNEQFF. The CDR3 bases are TGCGCCAGCAGCTTGGAGAGCGGGGGGTACAATGAGCAGTTCTTC. The rearrangement links TRBV5-1 to TRBJ2-1; TRBD2 matches 9 bases. The CDR3 is 15 amino acids. V was pared by 0 bases and J by 4 bases, with 2 bases of the junction left unmatched. Looked up from germline, CDR1 is SGHRS and CDR2 is YFSETQ. The entire variable domain, with the rest obtained from reference TRBV5-1 and TRBJ2-1, is as follows: KAGVTQTPRYLIKTRGQQVTLSCSPISGHRSVSWYQQTPGQGLQFLFEYFSETQRNKGNFPGRFSGRQFSNSRSEMNVSTLELGDSALYLCASSLESGGYNEQFFGPGTRLTVL.

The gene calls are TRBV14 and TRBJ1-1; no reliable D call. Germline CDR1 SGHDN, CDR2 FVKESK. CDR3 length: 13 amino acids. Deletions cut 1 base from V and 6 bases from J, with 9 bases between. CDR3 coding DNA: TGTGCCAGCAGCCAAGTGATGCGGTCTGAAGCTTTCTTT. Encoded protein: CASSQVMRSEAFF.

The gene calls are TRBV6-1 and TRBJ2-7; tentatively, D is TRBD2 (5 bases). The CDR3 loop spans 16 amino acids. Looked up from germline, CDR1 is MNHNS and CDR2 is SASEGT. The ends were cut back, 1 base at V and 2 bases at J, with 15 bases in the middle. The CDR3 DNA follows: TGTGCCAGCAGTGAAGAAGAGGGTGGCCGAACCTACGAGCAGTACTTC. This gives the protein CASSEEEGGRTYEQYF.

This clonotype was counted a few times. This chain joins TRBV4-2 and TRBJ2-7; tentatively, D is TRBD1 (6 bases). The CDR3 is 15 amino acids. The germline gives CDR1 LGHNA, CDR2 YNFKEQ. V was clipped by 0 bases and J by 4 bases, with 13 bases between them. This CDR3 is CASSQEGTPTYEQYF. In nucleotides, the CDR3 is TGTGCCAGCAGCCAAGAAGGGACACCGACATACGAGCAGTACTTC.

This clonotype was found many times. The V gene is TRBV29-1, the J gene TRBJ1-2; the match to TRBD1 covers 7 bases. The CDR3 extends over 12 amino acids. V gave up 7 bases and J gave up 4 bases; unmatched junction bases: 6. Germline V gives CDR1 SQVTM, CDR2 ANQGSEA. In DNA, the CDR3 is TGCAGCGCCGGAGACAGGGTCTATGGCTACACCTTC. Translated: CSAGDRVYGYTF.

The CDR3 spells CASRDSTYSYEQYF. In nucleotides, the CDR3 is TGCGCCAGTAGGGACAGCACATATTCCTACGAGCAGTACTTC. V and J are TRBV10-2 and TRBJ2-7; the match to TRBD1 covers 7 bases. The CDR3 has 14 amino acids. In germline, CDR1 is WSHSY, CDR2 SAAADI. Trimming cost V 9 bases and J 1 base; bases outside gene matches: 9.

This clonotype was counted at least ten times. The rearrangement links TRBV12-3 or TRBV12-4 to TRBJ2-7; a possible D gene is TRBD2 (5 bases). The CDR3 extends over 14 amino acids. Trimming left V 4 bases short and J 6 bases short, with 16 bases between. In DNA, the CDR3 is TGTGCCAGCAGTTCCGTTTTAGCGCCCTCCGAGCAGTACTTC. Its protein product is CASSSVLAPSEQYF.

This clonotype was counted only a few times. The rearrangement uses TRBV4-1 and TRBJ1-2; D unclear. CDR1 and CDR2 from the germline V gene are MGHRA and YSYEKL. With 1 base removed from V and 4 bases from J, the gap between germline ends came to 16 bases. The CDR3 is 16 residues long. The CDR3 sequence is CASSQGRGGPFYGYTF. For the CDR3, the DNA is TGCGCCAGCAGCCAAGGTCGAGGAGGGCCCTTCTATGGCTACACCTTC.

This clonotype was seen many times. CDR3 amino acids: CAISVGGDYEQYF. As DNA, the CDR3 is TGTGCCATCTCGGTGGGGGGGGACTACGAGCAGTACTTC. This chain connects TRBV6-1 to TRBJ2-7, with 7 bases that match TRBD2. The CDR3 has 13 residues. The germline CDR1 and CDR2 sequences are MNHNS and SASEGT. The V and J ends lost 10 bases and 3 bases, in that order; junction bases with no gene match: 9.

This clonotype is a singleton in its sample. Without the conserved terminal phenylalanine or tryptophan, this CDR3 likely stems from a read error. In DNA form, the CDR3 reads TGTGCCAGCAGCAACGCCGGGGTCCCTGCGTCCTACGAGCAGTACTCC. This gives the protein CASSNAGVPASYEQYS. The gene calls are TRBV28 and TRBJ2-7, with a tentative D call TRBD2 (5 bases). Germline V gene sequence: CDR1 MDHEN, CDR2 SYDVKM. This CDR3 contains 16 residues. V was trimmed by 6 bases and J by 1 base, leaving 19 bases between them.

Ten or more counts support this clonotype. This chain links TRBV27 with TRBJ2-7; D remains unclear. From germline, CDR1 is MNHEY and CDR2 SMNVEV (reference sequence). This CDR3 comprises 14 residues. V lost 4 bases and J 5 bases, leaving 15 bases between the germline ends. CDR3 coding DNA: TGTGCCAGCAGTTCTTCCAGCTTCCGTCACGAGCAGTACTTC. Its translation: CASSSSSFRHEQYF.

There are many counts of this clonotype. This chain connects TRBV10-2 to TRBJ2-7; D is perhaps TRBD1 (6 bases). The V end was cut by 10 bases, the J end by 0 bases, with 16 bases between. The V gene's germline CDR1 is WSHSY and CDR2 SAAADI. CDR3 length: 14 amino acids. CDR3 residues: CATKGDGTSYEQYF. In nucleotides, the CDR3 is TGCGCCACCAAGGGGGACGGGACCTCCTACGAGCAGTACTTC.

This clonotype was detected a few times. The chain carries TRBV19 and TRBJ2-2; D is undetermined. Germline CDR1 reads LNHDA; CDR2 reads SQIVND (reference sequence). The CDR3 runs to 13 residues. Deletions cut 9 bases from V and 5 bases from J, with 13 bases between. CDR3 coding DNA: TGTGCCAGCGACGTGGGTGGGACCGGGGAGCTGTTTTTT. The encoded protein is CASDVGGTGELFF.

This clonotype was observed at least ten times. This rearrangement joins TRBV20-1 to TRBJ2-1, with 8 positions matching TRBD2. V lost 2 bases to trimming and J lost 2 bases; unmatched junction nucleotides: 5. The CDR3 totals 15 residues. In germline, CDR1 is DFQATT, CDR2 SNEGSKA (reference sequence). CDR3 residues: CSARSSGGTYNEQFF. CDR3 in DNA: TGCAGTGCTAGATCCTCGGGAGGGACCTACAATGAGCAGTTCTTC.

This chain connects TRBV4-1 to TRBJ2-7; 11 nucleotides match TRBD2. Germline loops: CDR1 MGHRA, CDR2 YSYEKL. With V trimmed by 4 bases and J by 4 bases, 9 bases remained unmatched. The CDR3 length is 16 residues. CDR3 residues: CASSRLGLAGGYEQYF. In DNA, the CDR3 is TGCGCCAGCAGCCGCTTGGGGCTAGCGGGAGGATACGAGCAGTACTTC.

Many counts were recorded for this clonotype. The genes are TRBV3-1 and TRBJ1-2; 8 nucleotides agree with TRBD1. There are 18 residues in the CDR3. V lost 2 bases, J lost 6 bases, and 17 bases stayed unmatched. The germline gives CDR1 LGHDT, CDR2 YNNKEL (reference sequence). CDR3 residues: CASSQTFNRPTGDDGYTF. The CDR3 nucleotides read TGTGCCAGCAGCCAAACCTTTAATCGCCCGACAGGGGACGATGGCTACACCTTC.

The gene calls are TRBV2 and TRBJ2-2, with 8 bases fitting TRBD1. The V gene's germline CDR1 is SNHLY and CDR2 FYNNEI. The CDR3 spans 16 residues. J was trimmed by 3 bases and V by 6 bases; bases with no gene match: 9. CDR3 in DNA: TGTGCCAGCAGGATGACAGGGGAGAGGGACACCGGGGAGCTGTTTTTT. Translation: CASRMTGERDTGELFF.

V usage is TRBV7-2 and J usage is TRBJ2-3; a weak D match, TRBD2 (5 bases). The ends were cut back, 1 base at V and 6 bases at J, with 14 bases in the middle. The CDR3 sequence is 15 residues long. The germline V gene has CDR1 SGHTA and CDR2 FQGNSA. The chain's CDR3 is CASSLELGQLDTQYF. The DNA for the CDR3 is TGTGCCAGCAGCTTAGAACTAGGCCAGCTGGATACGCAGTATTTT.

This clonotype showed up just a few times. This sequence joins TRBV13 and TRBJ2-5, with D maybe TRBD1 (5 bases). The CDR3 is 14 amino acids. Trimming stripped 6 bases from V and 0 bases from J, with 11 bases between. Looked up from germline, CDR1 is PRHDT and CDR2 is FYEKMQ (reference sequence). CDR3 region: CASSSTDHQETQYF. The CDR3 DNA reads TGTGCCAGCAGTTCGACAGACCACCAAGAGACCCAGTACTTC.

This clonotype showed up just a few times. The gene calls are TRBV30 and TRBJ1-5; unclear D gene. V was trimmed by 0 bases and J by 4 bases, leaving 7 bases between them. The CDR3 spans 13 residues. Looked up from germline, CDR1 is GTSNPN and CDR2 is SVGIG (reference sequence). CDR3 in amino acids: CAWSVMGNQPQHF. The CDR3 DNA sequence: TGTGCCTGGAGTGTAATGGGAAATCAGCCCCAGCATTTT.

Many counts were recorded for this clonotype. Written as DNA, the CDR3 is TGTGCCAGCAGTGAAGAAGTCCGGAGGGGTGAAAAACTGTTTTTT. Encoded protein: CASSEEVRRGEKLFF. The chain has TRBV6-1 and TRBJ1-4, with a tentative D call TRBD1 (5 bases). Germline V gene lookup returns CDR1 MNHNS and CDR2 SASEGT. The CDR3 is 15 residues long. Trimming left V 1 base short and J 7 bases short, with 13 bases between.

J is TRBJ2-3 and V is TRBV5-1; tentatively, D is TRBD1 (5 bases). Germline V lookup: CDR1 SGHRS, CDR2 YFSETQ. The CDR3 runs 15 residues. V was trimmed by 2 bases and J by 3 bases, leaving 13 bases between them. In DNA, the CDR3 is TGCGCCAGCAGCTTAGACAGTTTAGGAACAGATACGCAGTATTTT. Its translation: CASSLDSLGTDTQYF.